This T cell receptor beta chain appears in the sequencing data of a study of PD-L1 blockade in urothelial cancer (dated by TCRdb to 2016 to 2017). At the level of the whole study: Every patient began therapy at some point between 2014 and 2015 and was given atezolizumab 1,200 mg intravenously every 3 weeks. Durable clinical benefit was defined as progression-free survival longer than 6 months, and TCR features were also tested against progression-free and overall survival. Somatic, immune and clinical correlates of response to PD-L1 blockade with atezolizumab in urothelial cancer were the focus of an exploratory multi-omic analysis. Blood samples gave a median of 141,255 T cells and 88,000 or so unique TCRs, with a median clonality of around 0.08. Twenty-five of 29 patients were males with bladder-origin urothelial cancer, and about 60% of the 29 reported a prior smoking history. In the same patients, pretreatment tumors underwent whole exome sequencing and RNA sequencing in addition to TCR sequencing. Twenty-nine patients had pretreatment blood TCR-seq, roughly 24 had at least one posttreatment blood collection, and roughly 24 had tumor TCR-seq. Blood samples were analyzed 3 weeks after the start of treatment (second dose) and 6 weeks after the start of treatment. About 10 patients achieved durable clinical benefit and around 19 did not. Pretreatment tumor samples, along with matched peripheral blood collected serially before and after atezolizumab treatment, underwent TCR sequencing. Patients had an ECOG performance status of 0 or 1 and had received between 0 and 3 prior chemotherapy regimens.

The CDR3 runs 15 amino acids, cysteine and phenylalanine included. Solely the CDR3 DNA is kept, with 45 bases framed from the first base. The germline V gene supplies CDR1 SGHTS and CDR2 YDEGEE. V lost 0 bases and J lost 3 bases; the stretch between them is 10 bases long. Note on this clone: This clone's antigen is unknown. Qualities for individual bases were not recorded, and no much larger clone is one base off.

Beyond this particular receptor, the publication reports: Among patients with durable benefit, tumor-associated TCR clones showed greater expansion in peripheral blood 3 weeks after treatment started (n = 22, p = 0.022). A pretreatment peripheral blood TCR clonality below the median was linked to improved progression-free and overall survival. Because of the small sample size (n ≈ 29) and the many exploratory analyses performed, the results are intended to be regarded as hypothesis-generating.

In the paper's terms, the time point label means: peripheral blood 6 weeks after treatment start. A total of around 30 patients with locally advanced or metastatic urothelial carcinoma, treated at Memorial Sloan Kettering on a trial protocol, made up the cohort. Peripheral blood mononuclear cells were collected pretreatment and during treatment, with between 1 and 8 total time points per patient. The Qiagen DNeasy Blood extraction kit was used to purify genomic DNA from total PBMCs and tumor samples. PBMCs were collected pretreatment and during treatment and were isolated and stored as previously described. To estimate absolute template abundance from read counts, synthetic TCR analog templates were spiked into each PCR. The immunoSEQ assay was used to amplify TCRbeta CDR3 regions from genomic DNA with bias-controlled V and J gene primers. Rearranged TCRbeta segments were sequenced at approximately 20X coverage. In the original analysis: Sequencing errors were corrected by clustering and CDR3s were annotated against IMGT to assign V, D and J genes. Downstream analyses used only productive TCRbeta rearrangements and left out out-of-frame or stop-codon sequences. Clonality was calculated as one minus the Shannon entropy normalized by the log of the number of unique productive sequences. Fisher's exact test with Benjamini-Hochberg correction, at a threshold of adjusted p below 0.01, was used to find clones that differed between time points or between blood and tumor. TCRdb took over this immuneACCESS table, retaining in-frame rearrangements with V and J assigned. Such tables are incomplete; in checked studies, under half of the missing clones stem from an unresolved V gene, and the remainder is unexplained. V and J calls and clone size are copied from that table; D and trimming were computed from the DNA. This sample gives tens of thousands of clones in total; 86% of them show up just once. In total, the top ten clones hold roughly 24% of the sample.

The TCR originated in a man between 60 and 75 years old with urothelial cancer. Recombination joined TRBV5-8 with TRBJ1-5; the D gene cannot be resolved reliably. Here the sequenced sample was PBMCs, taken around atezolizumab (anti-PD-L1) treatment. Here the CDR3 is given as CASSLVQATNQPQHF. The sequence in DNA is TGTGCCAGCAGCTTGGTGCAGGCGACCAATCAGCCCCAGCATTTT.